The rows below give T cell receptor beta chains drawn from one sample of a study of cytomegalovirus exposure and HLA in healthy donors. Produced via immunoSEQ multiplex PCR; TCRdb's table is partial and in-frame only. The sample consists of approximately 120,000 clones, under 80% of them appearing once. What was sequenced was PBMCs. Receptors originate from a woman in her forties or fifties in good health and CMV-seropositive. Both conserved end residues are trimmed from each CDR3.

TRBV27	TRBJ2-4	ASSFRQGRAKNIQY
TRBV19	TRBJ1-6	ASRAVGDSPLH
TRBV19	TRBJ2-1	ASSTGGPYNEQF
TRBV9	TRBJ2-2	ASSVAGQPNTGELF
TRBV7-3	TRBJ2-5	ASSSTSLETQY
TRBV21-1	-	ASRLVSSYEQY
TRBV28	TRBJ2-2	ASSLELAGPGELF
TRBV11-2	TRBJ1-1	ASSDLRQSPNTEAF
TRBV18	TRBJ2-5	ASSPPGTPETQY
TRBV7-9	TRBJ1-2	ASSSEVQGYT
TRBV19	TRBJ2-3	ASSRRTDTQY
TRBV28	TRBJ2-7	ASRGLAGSSYEQY
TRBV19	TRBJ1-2	ASTPRGYGYT
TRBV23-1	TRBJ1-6	ASKTGRKSGHNSPLH
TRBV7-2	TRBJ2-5	ASSWGVETQY
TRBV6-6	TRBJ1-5	ASSYGGEGNQPQH
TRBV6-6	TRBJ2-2	ASSFTGSNTGELF
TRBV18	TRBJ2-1	ASSPPAGGGGNEQF
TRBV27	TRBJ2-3	ASRRGLALTDTQY
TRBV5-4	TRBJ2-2	ASSPGLAGQTGELF
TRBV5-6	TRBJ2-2	ASSPDRGDTGELF
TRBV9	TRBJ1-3	ASSPSTGSGNTIY
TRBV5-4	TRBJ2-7	ASSPAAGGSYEQY
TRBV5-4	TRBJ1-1	ASSLQGGTEAF
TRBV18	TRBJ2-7	ASSPERQVYEQY
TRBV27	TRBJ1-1	ASSPRTGGDTEAF
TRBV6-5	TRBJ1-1	ASSGPTGWAEAF
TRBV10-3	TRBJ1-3	AISETGSSGNTIY
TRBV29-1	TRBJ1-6	SVSTGGGSPLH
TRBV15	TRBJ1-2	ATSRDFDRPYGYT
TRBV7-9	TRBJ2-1	ASSLSVDEQF
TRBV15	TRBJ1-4	ATSRDRRIGEKLF
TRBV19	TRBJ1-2	ASSMTVRSGYT
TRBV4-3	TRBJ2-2	ASSQGTSGTGELF
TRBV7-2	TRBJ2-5	ASSPQGAGETQY
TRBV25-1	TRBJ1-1	ASTGQGGAEAF
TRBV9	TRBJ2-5	ASSDPRGQETQY
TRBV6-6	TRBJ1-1	ASSDRVEAF
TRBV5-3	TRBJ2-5	ARRARTRGETQY
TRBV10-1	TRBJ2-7	ASRARTGGYEQY
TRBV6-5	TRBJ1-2	ASTRQGTYGYT
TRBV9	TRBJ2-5	ASSVENDRETQY
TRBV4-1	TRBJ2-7	ASSQHSGSSYEQY
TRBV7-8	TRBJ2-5	ASSLGDTKETQY
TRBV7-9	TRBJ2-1	ASSPRGTLYNEQF
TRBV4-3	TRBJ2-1	ASSQALAGDYNEQF
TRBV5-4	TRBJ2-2	ASSLAGTYLTGELF
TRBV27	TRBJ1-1	ASSLNLMNTEAF
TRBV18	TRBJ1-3	ASSPPSGDSGNTIY
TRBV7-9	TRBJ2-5	ASSRLAGRETQY
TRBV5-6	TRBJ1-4	ASSYLTGVNEKLF
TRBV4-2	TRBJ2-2	ASSLRGGTGELF
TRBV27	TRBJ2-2	ASSWGRNTGELF
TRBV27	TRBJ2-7	ASSLRRPTSGVSYEQY